The text below deals with one TCR beta chain. Generated by immunoSEQ multiplex PCR, the TCRdb table keeps only in-frame clones and is missing some. The profile covers fewer than 140,000 clones, with around 90% appearing a single time and 1.5% to 2% taken by the ten largest. The sample belongs to a study of T cell changes during pregnancy in multiple sclerosis. Per germline, CDR1 KGHSH and CDR2 LQKENI. This CDR3 spans 13 amino acids. Trimming stripped 3 bases from V and 0 bases from J, with 4 bases between. The sample in question was peripheral blood, obtained after pregnancy. The rearrangement links TRBV18 to TRBJ2-3; D call uncertain. The source of this sequence is a female donor with multiple sclerosis, enrolled in a pregnancy study. CDR3 bases: TGTGCCAGCTCACCCCAGAGCACAGATACGCAGTATTTT. Translation: CASSPQSTDTQYF.